The 11 T cell receptor beta chains presented below share a single source sample, sequenced in a study of T cells in Graves' hyperthyroidism and ophthalmopathy. From RNA transcripts, TCR beta CDR3 regions were amplified. The HTBI primer set was used in a first-round RT-PCR of the TCR CDR3. TCRdb processed the multiplex PCR reads anew with MiXCR; each CDR3 protein has one entry. The table records more than 600,000 distinct CDR3 sequences, about a sixth of them present only once. Sample: blood. All receptors derive from a young man with Graves' hyperthyroidism.

The sample holds a few counts of this clonotype. V gene TRBV5-1 combines with J gene TRBJ1-4, with TRBD1 matching over 8 bases. Germline V gene sequence: CDR1 SGHRS, CDR2 YFSETQ. Trimming cost V 0 bases and J 8 bases; bases outside gene matches: 12. The CDR3 covers 17 residues. The CDR3 nucleotides are TGCGCCAGCAGCTTGGAAGTTCAGGGGGCCTTTCGGGAAAAACTGTTTTTT. It encodes CASSLEVQGAFREKLFF.

The genes are TRBV24-1 and TRBJ1-2, with no clear D. Germline CDR1 reads KGHDR; CDR2 reads SFDVKD. The CDR3 runs to 12 residues. The germline V and J ends were trimmed by 7 bases and 4 bases, with 9 bases remaining between them. DNA of the CDR3: TGTGCCACCAGCTCCAACTCCTATGGCTACACCTTC. Protein product: CATSSNSYGYTF.

This clonotype showed up just a few times. The chain employs TRBV27 and TRBJ1-2; D unclear. V was trimmed by 5 bases and J by 8 bases, leaving 15 bases between them. CDR3 length: 13 residues. The germline V gene has CDR1 MNHEY and CDR2 SMNVEV (reference sequence). CDR3: CASSPLPGEGYTF. CDR3 sequence (DNA): TGTGCCAGCAGTCCTTTACCCGGGGAAGGCTACACCTTC.

The chain carries TRBV28 and TRBJ2-7; D is perhaps TRBD2 (5 bases). V lost 5 bases and J lost 4, with 18 bases in between. CDR3 size: 15 residues. The V gene's germline CDR1 is MDHEN and CDR2 SYDVKM. The CDR3 nucleotides are TGTGCCAGCAGTCCCCGGAGAGGGTGGACTTACGAGCAGTACTTC. It translates to CASSPRRGWTYEQYF.

This clonotype was counted a few times. The V and J genes are TRBV2 and TRBJ2-2; 10 nucleotides align to TRBD1. V lost 6 bases and J lost 3; bases outside the gene matches: 4. The CDR3 consists of 15 residues. Germline values: CDR1 SNHLY, CDR2 FYNNEI. The DNA for the CDR3 is TGTGCCAGCAGGCGACAGGGGGCTGACACCGGGGAGCTGTTTTTT. Translation: CASRRQGADTGELFF.

This clonotype turned up a few times. The rearrangement uses TRBV2 and TRBJ2-7; perhaps TRBD2 as D (5 bases). CDR1 is SNHLY, CDR2 FYNNEI, per germline. With 1 base removed from V and 7 bases from J, the gap between germline ends came to 11 bases. The CDR3 has 13 residues. CDR3 nucleotide sequence: TGTGCCAGCAGTGAAGGTCCCGGGGTTGAGCAGTACTTC. Translating gives CASSEGPGVEQYF. Full variable domain (remainder filled in from reference TRBV2 and TRBJ2-7): EPEVTQTPSHQVTQMGQEVILRCVPISNHLYFYWYRQILGQKVEFLVSFYNNEISEKSEIFDDQFSVERPDGSNFTLKIRSTKLEDSAMYFCASSEGPGVEQYFGPGTRLTVT.

This clonotype appeared once. This chain joins TRBV4-2 and TRBJ2-1; 10 bases are shared with TRBD2. Trimming removed 1 base from V and 9 bases from J; junction bases left unmatched: 9. The length of the CDR3 is 16 residues. Germline CDR1 is LGHNA and CDR2 is YNFKEQ. CDR3 bases: TGTGCCAGCAGCCAAGTAGTGAAAGCGGGAGGGGCTGAGCAGTTCTTC. The encoded protein is CASSQVVKAGGAEQFF.

The V gene is TRBV10-3, the J gene TRBJ2-1; TRBD2 matches 13 bases. With 4 bases clipped from V and 5 bases from J, the junction kept 5 bases outside the gene matches. The CDR3 has 16 amino acids. Germline values: CDR1 ENHRY, CDR2 SYGVKD. The CDR3 loop is CAISVGLAGVDNEQFF. The DNA of the CDR3 is TGTGCCATCAGTGTAGGACTAGCGGGAGTGGACAATGAGCAGTTCTTC.

The rearrangement joins TRBV7-9 to TRBJ2-7; D remains unclear. The germline V gene encodes CDR1 SEHNR and CDR2 FQNEAQ (reference sequence). With 7 bases removed from V and 1 base from J, the gap between germline ends came to 11 bases. CDR3 length equals 13 residues. CDR3 loop: CASTYSRSYEQYF. The CDR3 nucleotides read TGTGCCAGCACCTACTCGAGATCCTACGAGCAGTACTTC.

J is TRBJ2-2 and V is TRBV6-1; D is ambiguous. The CDR3 consists of 14 residues. In germline, CDR1 is MNHNS, CDR2 SASEGT. Trimming took 1 base from V and 3 from J, leaving 6 bases between them. Here the CDR3 DNA reads TGTGCCAGCAGTGAAGGAGTATACACCGGGGAGCTGTTTTTT. This sequence encodes CASSEGVYTGELFF.

This chain connects TRBV15 to TRBJ2-1; D is perhaps TRBD2 (5 bases). CDR3 size: 16 residues. The germline V gene has CDR1 LNHNV and CDR2 YYDKDF (reference sequence). Trimming stripped 5 bases from V and 2 bases from J, with 16 bases between. The CDR3 region is CATSPEGAVAYNEQFF. CDR3 coding DNA: TGTGCCACCAGCCCCGAGGGAGCTGTGGCCTACAATGAGCAGTTCTTC.